This TCR beta chain was found in a study of T cell clonality in common variable immunodeficiency. Many counts were recorded for this clone. The read ends 3 residues early relative to the CDR3; the germline J gene fills the gap. Measured with immunoSEQ multiplex PCR; TCRdb has only the in-frame clones, and not every one. The sample offers tens of thousands of clones and no singletons, the top ten holding roughly 5.9%. The germline V gene encodes CDR1 MNHNS and CDR2 SASEGT. The CDR3 spans 15 residues. V lost 3 bases, J lost 6 bases, and 6 bases stayed unmatched. This receptor was obtained from a person aged 18-70 years in good health. Sequenced sample: peripheral blood mononuclear cells. The J gene is TRBJ2-1, the V gene TRBV6-1, with 9 bases fitting TRBD2. Partial CDR3 DNA: TGTGCCAGCAGTGATTCGGCGGGAGGGCCCAATGAG. Translation gives CASSDSAGGPNE. The full CDR3 protein reads CASSDSAGGPNEQFF.